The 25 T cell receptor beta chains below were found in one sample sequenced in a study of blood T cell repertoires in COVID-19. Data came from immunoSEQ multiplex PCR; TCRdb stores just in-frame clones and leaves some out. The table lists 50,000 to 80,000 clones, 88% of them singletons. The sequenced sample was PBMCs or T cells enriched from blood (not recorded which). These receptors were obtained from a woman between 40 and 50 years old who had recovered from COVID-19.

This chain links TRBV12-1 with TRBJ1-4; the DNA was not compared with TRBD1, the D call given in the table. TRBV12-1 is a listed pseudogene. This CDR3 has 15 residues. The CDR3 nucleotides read TGTGCCAGCAGCTCGGACATACCCAGGAATGAAAAACTGTTTTTT. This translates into CASSSDIPRNEKLFF.

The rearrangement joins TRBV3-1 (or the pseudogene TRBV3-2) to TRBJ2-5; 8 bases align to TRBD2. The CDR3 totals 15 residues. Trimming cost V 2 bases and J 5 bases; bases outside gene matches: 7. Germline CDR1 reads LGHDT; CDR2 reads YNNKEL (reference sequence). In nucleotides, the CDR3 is TGTGCCAGCAGCCAATTCGCGGGGGGAGGGGAGACCCAGTACTTC. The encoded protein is CASSQFAGGGETQYF.

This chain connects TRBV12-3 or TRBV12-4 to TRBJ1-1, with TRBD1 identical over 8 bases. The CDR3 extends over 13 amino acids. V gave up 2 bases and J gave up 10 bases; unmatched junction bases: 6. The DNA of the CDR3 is TGTGCCAGCAGTTTACACCGGACAGGGCTAGCTTTCTTT. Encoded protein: CASSLHRTGLAFF.

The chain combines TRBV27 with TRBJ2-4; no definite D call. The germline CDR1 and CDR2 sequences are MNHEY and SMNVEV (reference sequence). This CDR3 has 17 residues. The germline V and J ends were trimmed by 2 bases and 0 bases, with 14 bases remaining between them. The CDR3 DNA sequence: TGTGCCAGCAGTTTACGCGCGTCGTCCCTAGCCAAAAACATTCAGTACTTC. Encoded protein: CASSLRASSLAKNIQYF.

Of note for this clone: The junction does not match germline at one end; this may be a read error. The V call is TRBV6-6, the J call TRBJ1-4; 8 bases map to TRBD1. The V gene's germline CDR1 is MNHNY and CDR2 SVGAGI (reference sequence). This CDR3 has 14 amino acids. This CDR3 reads CASTYGRTGEKLFF. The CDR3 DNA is TGTGCCAGCACTTACGGGAGGACAGGGGAAAAACTGTTTTTT.

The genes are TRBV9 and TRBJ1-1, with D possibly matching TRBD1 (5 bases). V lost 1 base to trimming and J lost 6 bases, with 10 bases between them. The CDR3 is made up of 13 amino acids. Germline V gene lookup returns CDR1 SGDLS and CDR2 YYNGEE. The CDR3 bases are TGTGCCAGCAGCGTATATCAAGGGGCTGAAGCTTTCTTT. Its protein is CASSVYQGAEAFF.

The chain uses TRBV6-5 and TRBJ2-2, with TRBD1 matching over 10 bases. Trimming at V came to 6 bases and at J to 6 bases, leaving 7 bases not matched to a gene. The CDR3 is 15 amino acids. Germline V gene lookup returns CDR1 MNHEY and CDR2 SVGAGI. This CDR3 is CASRRTGTGAGELFF. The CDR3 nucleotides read TGTGCCAGCAGACGCACCGGGACAGGGGCCGGGGAGCTGTTTTTT.

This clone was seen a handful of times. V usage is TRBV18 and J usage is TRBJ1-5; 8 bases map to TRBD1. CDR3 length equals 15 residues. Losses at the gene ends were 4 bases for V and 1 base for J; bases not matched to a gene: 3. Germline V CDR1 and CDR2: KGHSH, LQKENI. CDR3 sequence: CASSQGQGSNQPQHF. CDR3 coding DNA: TGTGCCAGCTCACAAGGACAGGGCAGCAATCAGCCCCAGCATTTT. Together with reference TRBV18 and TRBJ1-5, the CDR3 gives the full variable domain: NAGVMQNPRHLVRRRGQEARLRCSPMKGHSHVYWYRQLPEEGLKFMVYLQKENIIDESGMPKERFSAEFPKEGPSILRIQQVVRGDSAAYFCASSQGQGSNQPQHFGDGTRLSIL.

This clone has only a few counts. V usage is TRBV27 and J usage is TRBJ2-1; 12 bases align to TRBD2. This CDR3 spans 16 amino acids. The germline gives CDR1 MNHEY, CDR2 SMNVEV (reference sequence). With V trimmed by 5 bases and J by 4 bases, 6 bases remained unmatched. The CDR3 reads CASSLRTSGVYNEQFF. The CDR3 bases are TGTGCCAGCAGTCTCCGGACTAGCGGGGTATACAATGAGCAGTTCTTC.

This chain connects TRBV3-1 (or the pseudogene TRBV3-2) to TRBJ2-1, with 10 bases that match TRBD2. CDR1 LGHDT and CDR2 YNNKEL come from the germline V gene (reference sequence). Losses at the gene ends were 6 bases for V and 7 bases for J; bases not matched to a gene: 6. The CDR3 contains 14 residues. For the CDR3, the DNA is TGTGCCAGCAGGCCTAGCGGGGGTTTTAATGAGCAGTTCTTC. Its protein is CASRPSGGFNEQFF.

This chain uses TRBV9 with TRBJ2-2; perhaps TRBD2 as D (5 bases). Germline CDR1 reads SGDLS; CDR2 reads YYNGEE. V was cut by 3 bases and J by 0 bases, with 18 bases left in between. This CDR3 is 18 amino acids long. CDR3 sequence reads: CASSASPLRRANTGELFF. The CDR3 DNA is TGTGCCAGCAGCGCATCACCCCTGCGGCGGGCGAACACCGGGGAGCTGTTTTTT.

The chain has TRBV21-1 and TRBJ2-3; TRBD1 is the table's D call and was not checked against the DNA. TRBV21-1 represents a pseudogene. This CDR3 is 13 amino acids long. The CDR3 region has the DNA TGTGCCAGCAGCAAAGTGTGCAGGGATACGCAGTATTTT. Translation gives CASSKVCRDTQYF.

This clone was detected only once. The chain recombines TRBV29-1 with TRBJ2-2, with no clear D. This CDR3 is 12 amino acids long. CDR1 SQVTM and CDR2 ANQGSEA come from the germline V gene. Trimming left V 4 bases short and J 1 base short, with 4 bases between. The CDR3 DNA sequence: TGCAGCGTTGTCAGGAACACCGGGGAGCTGTTTTTT. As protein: CSVVRNTGELFF.

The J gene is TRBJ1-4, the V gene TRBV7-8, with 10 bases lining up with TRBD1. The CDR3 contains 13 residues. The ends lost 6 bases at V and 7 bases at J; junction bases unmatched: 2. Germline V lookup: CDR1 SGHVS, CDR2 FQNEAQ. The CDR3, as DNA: TGTGCCAGCAGTCGGGACAGGGGTGAAAAACTGTTTTTT. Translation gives CASSRDRGEKLFF.

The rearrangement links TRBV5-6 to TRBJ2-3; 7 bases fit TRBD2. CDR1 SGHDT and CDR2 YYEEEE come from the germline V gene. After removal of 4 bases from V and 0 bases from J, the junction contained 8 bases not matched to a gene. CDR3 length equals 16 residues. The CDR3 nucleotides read TGTGCCAGCAGCCCTGGGACTACGAGAAGCACAGATACGCAGTATTTT. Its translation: CASSPGTTRSTDTQYF.

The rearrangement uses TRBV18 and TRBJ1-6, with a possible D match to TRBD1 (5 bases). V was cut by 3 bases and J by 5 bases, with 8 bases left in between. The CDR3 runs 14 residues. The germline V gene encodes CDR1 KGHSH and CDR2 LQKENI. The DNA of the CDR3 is TGTGCCAGCTCACCGGTGACAGATAATTCACCCCTCCACTTT. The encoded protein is CASSPVTDNSPLHF. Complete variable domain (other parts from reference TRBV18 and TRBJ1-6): NAGVMQNPRHLVRRRGQEARLRCSPMKGHSHVYWYRQLPEEGLKFMVYLQKENIIDESGMPKERFSAEFPKEGPSILRIQQVVRGDSAAYFCASSPVTDNSPLHFGNGTRLTVT.

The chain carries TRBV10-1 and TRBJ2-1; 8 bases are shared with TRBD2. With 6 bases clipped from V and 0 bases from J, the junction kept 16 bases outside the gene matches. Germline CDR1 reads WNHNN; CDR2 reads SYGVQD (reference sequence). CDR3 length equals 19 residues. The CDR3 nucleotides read TGCGCCAGCAGCGCCCTTAGCGGGGAACTTACCCGCTCCTACAATGAGCAGTTCTTC. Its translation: CASSALSGELTRSYNEQFF.

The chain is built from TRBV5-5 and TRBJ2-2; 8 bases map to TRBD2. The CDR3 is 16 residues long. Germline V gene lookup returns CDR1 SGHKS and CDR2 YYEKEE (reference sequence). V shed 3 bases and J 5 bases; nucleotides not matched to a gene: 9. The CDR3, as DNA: TGTGCCAGCAGCTCATCCGGGGGGGCTGGGACCGGGGAGCTGTTTTTT. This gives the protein CASSSSGGAGTGELFF.

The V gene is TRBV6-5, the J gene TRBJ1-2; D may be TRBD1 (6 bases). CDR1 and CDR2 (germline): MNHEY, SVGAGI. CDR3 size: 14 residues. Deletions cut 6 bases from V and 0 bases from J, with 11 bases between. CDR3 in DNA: TGTGCCAGCAGCGGGACAACTGCTAACTATGGCTACACCTTC. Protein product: CASSGTTANYGYTF.

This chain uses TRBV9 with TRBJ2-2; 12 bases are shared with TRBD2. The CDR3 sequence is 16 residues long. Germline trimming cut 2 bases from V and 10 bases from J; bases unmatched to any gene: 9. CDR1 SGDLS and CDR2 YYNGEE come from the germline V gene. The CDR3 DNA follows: TGTGCCAGCAGCGTCGGGTCTAGCGGGGGGGCAGAGGAGCTGTTTTTT. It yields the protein CASSVGSSGGAEELFF.

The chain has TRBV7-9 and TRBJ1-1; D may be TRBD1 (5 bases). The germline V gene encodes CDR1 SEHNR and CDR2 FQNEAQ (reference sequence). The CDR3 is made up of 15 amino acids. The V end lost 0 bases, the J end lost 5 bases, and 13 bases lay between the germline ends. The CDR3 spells CASSLALGEGTEAFF. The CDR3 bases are TGTGCCAGCAGCTTAGCGCTAGGGGAAGGGACTGAAGCTTTCTTT.

DNA for the CDR3: TGTGCCAGCAGCCACGGTGATAGGCAGTACTTC. Its protein is CASSHGDRQYF. This chain links TRBV3-1 (or the pseudogene TRBV3-2) with TRBJ2-7, with D unclear. The CDR3 contains 11 residues. Germline CDR1 reads LGHDT; CDR2 reads YNNKEL (reference sequence). Trimming left V 3 bases short and J 9 bases short, with 9 bases between.

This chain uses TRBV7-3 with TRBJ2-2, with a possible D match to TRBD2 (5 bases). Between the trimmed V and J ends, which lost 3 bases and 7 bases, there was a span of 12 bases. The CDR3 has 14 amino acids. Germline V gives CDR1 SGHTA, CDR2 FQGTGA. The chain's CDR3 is CASSFTGEGGELFF. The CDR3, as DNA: TGTGCCAGCAGCTTTACCGGGGAAGGCGGGGAGCTGTTTTTT. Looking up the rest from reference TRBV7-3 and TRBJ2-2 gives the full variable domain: GAGVSQTPSNKVTEKGKYVELRCDPISGHTALYWYRQSLGQGPEFLIYFQGTGAADDSGLPNDRFFAVRPEGSVSTLKIQRTERGDSAVYLCASSFTGEGGELFFGEGSRLTVL.

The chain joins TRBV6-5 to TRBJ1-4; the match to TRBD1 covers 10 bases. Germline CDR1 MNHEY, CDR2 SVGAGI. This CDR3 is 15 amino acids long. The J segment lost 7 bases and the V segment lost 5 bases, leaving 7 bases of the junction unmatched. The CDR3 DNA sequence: TGTGCCAGCAGTCCAGGGACAGGGGTCGTTGAAAAACTGTTTTTT. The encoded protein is CASSPGTGVVEKLFF.

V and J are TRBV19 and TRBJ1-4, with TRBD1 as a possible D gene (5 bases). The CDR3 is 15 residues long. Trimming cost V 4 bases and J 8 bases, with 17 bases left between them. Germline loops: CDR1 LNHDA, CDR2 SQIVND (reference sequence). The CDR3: CASSRTRGLGEKLFF. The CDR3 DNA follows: TGTGCCAGTAGTAGGACAAGGGGATTGGGAGAAAAACTGTTTTTT.